The 29 T cell receptor beta chains presented below share a single source sample, sequenced in a study of blood T cell repertoires in COVID-19. This table comes from immunoSEQ multiplex PCR, and its TCRdb copy is limited to in-frame clones, with some not included. The table includes 30,000 to 40,000 clones, around 81% detected once. Material for sequencing was peripheral blood. The source is a man aged 45-65 years with active COVID-19.

The chain recombines TRBV11-2 with TRBJ2-5, with D perhaps TRBD1 (6 bases). Trimming cost V 5 bases and J 3 bases, with 13 bases left between them. The CDR3 has 14 amino acids. The germline V gene has CDR1 SGHAT and CDR2 FQNNGV. The CDR3, as DNA: TGTGCCAGCAGCAACCGGGACAAAGAAGAGACCCAGTACTTC. It codes for CASSNRDKEETQYF.

The chain employs TRBV27 and TRBJ2-6; 10 nucleotides match TRBD1. J lost 3 bases, V lost 6 bases, and 5 bases had no gene match. Germline CDR1 MNHEY, CDR2 SMNVEV (reference sequence). The CDR3 has 16 amino acids. The CDR3: CASSATGGDGANVLTF. CDR3 DNA sequence: TGTGCCAGCAGCGCGACAGGGGGCGATGGGGCCAACGTCCTGACTTTC. Combining the CDR3 with reference TRBV27 and TRBJ2-6 gives the whole variable domain EAQVTQNPRYLITVTGKKLTVTCSQNMNHEYMSWYRQDPGLGLRQIYYSMNVEVTDKGDVPEGYKVSRKEKRNFPLILESPSPNQTSLYFCASSATGGDGANVLTFGAGSRLTVL.

This clone came up a few times. CDR3 bases: TGTGCCAGCAGCCGGGACTATCAAGAGACCCAGTACTTC. It specifies CASSRDYQETQYF. The chain couples TRBV5-4 to TRBJ2-5; 7 positions agree with TRBD2. CDR3 size: 13 residues. Germline V gene sequence: CDR1 SGHNT, CDR2 YYREEE (reference sequence). The trim removed 4 bases at V and 2 bases at J, leaving 2 bases unmatched.

The CDR3 DNA follows: TGTGCCAGCATCGGCGGGCGAGGAGTCTACGAGCAGTACTTC. Encoded protein: CASIGGRGVYEQYF. This chain links TRBV28 with TRBJ2-7; the D gene is possibly TRBD2 (5 bases). The CDR3 runs to 14 residues. From germline, CDR1 is MDHEN and CDR2 SYDVKM. Trimming removed 7 bases from V and 3 bases from J, with 16 bases in between.

The gene calls are TRBV7-2 and TRBJ2-5, with D possibly TRBD2 on 5 matching bases. The V and J ends lost 4 bases and 2 bases respectively, with 14 bases between them. CDR3 length: 15 amino acids. Germline V gives CDR1 SGHTA, CDR2 FQGNSA. CDR3: CASSSYSGEQETQYF. DNA for the CDR3: TGTGCCAGCAGCTCATACTCCGGGGAACAAGAGACCCAGTACTTC.

The chain has TRBV4-1 and TRBJ1-3; a possible D gene is TRBD1 (5 bases). V was cut by 2 bases and J by 3 bases, with 14 bases left in between. The CDR3 covers 16 residues. Germline assignment: CDR1 MGHRA and CDR2 YSYEKL. DNA for the CDR3: TGCGCCAGCAGCCAATCCGACAGTACTTTTGGAAACACCATATATTTT. Translated, it gives CASSQSDSTFGNTIYF.

Concerning this clone itself: The junction does not match germline at one end; this may be a read error. Other DNA sequences of this sample code for an identical CDR3. The chain links TRBV19 to TRBJ2-3; the match to TRBD1 covers 7 bases. Germline V gives CDR1 LNHDA, CDR2 SQIVND (reference sequence). This CDR3 comprises 14 residues. CDR3 in DNA: TGTGCCAGTAGTATTAACCCAGGGACAGATACACAGTATTTT. Translating it yields CASSINPGTDTQYF.

This CDR3 reads CASSLSGGAPGELFF. Here the CDR3 DNA reads TGTGCCAGCAGTCTTAGCGGGGGGGCCCCCGGGGAGCTGTTTTTT. The rearrangement uses TRBV13 and TRBJ2-2; 11 bases line up with TRBD2. The CDR3 contains 15 residues. With V trimmed by 6 bases and J by 6 bases, 6 bases remained unmatched. Germline V gene sequence: CDR1 PRHDT, CDR2 FYEKMQ (reference sequence).

The chain links TRBV7-9 to TRBJ1-1; tentative D call: TRBD1 (5 bases). There are 15 residues in the CDR3. The V gene's germline CDR1 is SEHNR and CDR2 FQNEAQ (reference sequence). With 4 bases removed from V and 5 bases from J, the gap between germline ends came to 17 bases. The DNA for the CDR3 is TGTGCCAGCAGCTCCCCCGATCAGGGCCTGACTGAAGCTTTCTTT. It is translated as CASSSPDQGLTEAFF.

The chain is built from TRBV13 and TRBJ1-3, with no clear D. Trimming removed 6 bases from V and 0 bases from J, with 12 bases in between. The CDR3 is 15 residues long. Germline V gene sequence: CDR1 PRHDT, CDR2 FYEKMQ (reference sequence). The DNA of the CDR3 is TGTGCCAGCAGTCACTCTAGAATCTCTGGAAACACCATATATTTT. It encodes CASSHSRISGNTIYF.

The chain recombines TRBV25-1 with TRBJ1-2; TRBD1 aligns across 9 bases. V lost 3 bases, J lost 7 bases, and 3 bases stayed unmatched. The CDR3 runs to 13 residues. Germline V lookup: CDR1 MGHDK, CDR2 SYGVNS. The DNA of the CDR3 is TGTGCCAGCAGTGATGGACAGGGGATTGGCTACACCTTC. Protein sequence: CASSDGQGIGYTF.

This clone was counted a few times. The gene calls are TRBV5-1 and TRBJ1-6, with 7 bases fitting TRBD1. This CDR3 is 16 amino acids long. Unmatched junction bases numbered 11, after V lost 2 bases and J lost 9 bases. Germline CDR1 is SGHRS and CDR2 is YFSETQ. The CDR3 DNA reads as TGCGCCAGCAGCTTAAGCCCAGGGGGTAACGGTTCACCCCTCCACTTT. Its translation is CASSLSPGGNGSPLHF. The full variable domain, completed using reference TRBV5-1 and TRBJ1-6, is KAGVTQTPRYLIKTRGQQVTLSCSPISGHRSVSWYQQTPGQGLQFLFEYFSETQRNKGNFPGRFSGRQFSNSRSEMNVSTLELGDSALYLCASSLSPGGNGSPLHFGNGTRLTVT.

The rearrangement joins TRBV6-5 to TRBJ2-1, with a tentative D call TRBD1 (6 bases). Trimming pared 8 bases from V and 5 bases from J, leaving 19 bases between. Germline V lookup: CDR1 MNHEY, CDR2 SVGAGI. CDR3 length: 15 residues. The CDR3 sequence: CASFLQGSLDNEQFF. DNA of the CDR3: TGTGCCAGCTTTTTACAGGGTTCCCTGGACAATGAGCAGTTCTTC.

V and J are TRBV24-1 and TRBJ2-2, with 14 bases matching TRBD2. Germline V gives CDR1 KGHDR, CDR2 SFDVKD. Trimming cost V 5 bases and J 5 bases; bases outside gene matches: 3. The CDR3 consists of 16 residues. The CDR3 coding sequence is TGTGCCACCAGTGGGACTAGCGGGGGGTCTACCGGGGAGCTGTTTTTT. This translates into CATSGTSGGSTGELFF.

The gene calls are TRBV18 and TRBJ2-3; a possible D gene is TRBD1 (6 bases). The CDR3 is 13 amino acids. Germline loops: CDR1 KGHSH, CDR2 LQKENI. Trimming took 3 bases from V and 6 from J, leaving 10 bases between them. CDR3: CASSPPGVDTQYF. Written as DNA, the CDR3 is TGTGCCAGCTCACCGCCAGGGGTGGATACGCAGTATTTT. Full variable domain (remainder filled in from reference TRBV18 and TRBJ2-3): NAGVMQNPRHLVRRRGQEARLRCSPMKGHSHVYWYRQLPEEGLKFMVYLQKENIIDESGMPKERFSAEFPKEGPSILRIQQVVRGDSAAYFCASSPPGVDTQYFGPGTRLTVL.

This rearrangement joins TRBV7-8 to TRBJ2-3; a weak D match, TRBD2 (6 bases). The CDR3 covers 18 residues. V was pared by 0 bases and J by 0 bases, with 16 bases between. Per the germline V gene, CDR1 is SGHVS and CDR2 is FQNEAQ. The CDR3 is CASSLAGGKGLSTDTQYF. In DNA, the CDR3 is TGTGCCAGCAGCTTAGCGGGCGGTAAAGGACTAAGCACAGATACGCAGTATTTT.

The chain carries TRBV7-9 and TRBJ2-7; 9 positions match TRBD1. The V gene end was trimmed by 5 bases and the J gene end by 6 bases; junction bases not matched to a gene: 11. The CDR3 runs 15 residues. The V gene's germline CDR1 is SEHNR and CDR2 FQNEAQ (reference sequence). CDR3 sequence (DNA): TGTGCCAGCAGCCCCCCGGGACAGGGAAAGAGCGAGCAGTACTTC. As protein: CASSPPGQGKSEQYF.

V gene TRBV18 combines with J gene TRBJ1-3; the match to TRBD1 covers 7 bases. Germline assignment: CDR1 KGHSH and CDR2 LQKENI. V lost 3 bases to trimming and J lost 6 bases; unmatched junction nucleotides: 2. The CDR3 spans 13 residues. CDR3 sequence (DNA): TGTGCCAGCTCACCTGGGACAGCAAACACCATATATTTT. This gives the protein CASSPGTANTIYF.

The V gene is TRBV4-3, the J gene TRBJ1-1, with TRBD1 as a possible D gene (5 bases). Per germline, CDR1 LGHNA and CDR2 YSLEER. This CDR3 is built from 13 residues. V was shortened by 1 base and J by 7 bases, with 10 bases between the two germline ends. The CDR3 DNA reads as TGCGCCAGCAGCCAAGTTGGGGGGGATGAAGCTTTCTTT. This translates into CASSQVGGDEAFF.

The V gene is TRBV5-4, the J gene TRBJ1-5; D is unresolved. Trimming shortened V by 4 bases and J by 4 bases, and 12 bases separated the two germline ends. The germline CDR1 and CDR2 sequences are SGHNT and YYREEE (reference sequence). There are 14 residues in the CDR3. CDR3 in DNA: TGTGCCAGCAGCCTAGGAGGATTAAATCAGCCCCAGCATTTT. This codes for CASSLGGLNQPQHF.

This chain uses TRBV20-1 with TRBJ2-7, with D perhaps TRBD1 (6 bases). This CDR3 comprises 15 residues. Trimming stripped 3 bases from V and 0 bases from J, with 15 bases between. Germline V lookup: CDR1 DFQATT, CDR2 SNEGSKA (reference sequence). CDR3 loop: CSASPLDRSSYEQYF. CDR3 sequence (DNA): TGCAGTGCTAGTCCCCTCGACAGGTCCTCCTACGAGCAGTACTTC.

The CDR3 region has the DNA TGTGCCAGCATTATGACAGGGTATAATTCACCCCTCCACTTT. Its protein product is CASIMTGYNSPLHF. The V gene is TRBV2, the J gene TRBJ1-6, with 7 bases that match TRBD1. The CDR3 extends over 14 amino acids. Germline V gives CDR1 SNHLY, CDR2 FYNNEI. V lost 7 bases and J lost 4; bases outside the gene matches: 4.

DNA of the CDR3: TGTGCCAGCAGGACTCAGGGGGCTAACTATGGCTACACCTTC. Translating gives CASRTQGANYGYTF. This chain uses TRBV27 with TRBJ1-2, with 7 bases identical to TRBD1. The CDR3 is 14 residues long. Germline loops: CDR1 MNHEY, CDR2 SMNVEV (reference sequence). After removal of 6 bases from V and 0 bases from J, the junction contained 4 bases not matched to a gene.

V is TRBV10-3 and J is TRBJ2-1; the D is unclear. The CDR3 length is 12 residues. The V and J ends lost 9 bases and 5 bases respectively, with 11 bases between them. The V gene's germline CDR1 is ENHRY and CDR2 SYGVKD. DNA for the CDR3: TGTGCCATAAGACTCCCAAACAATGAGCAGTTCTTC. It specifies CAIRLPNNEQFF.

The V call is TRBV5-1, the J call TRBJ2-3; maybe TRBD2 (6 bases). Looked up from germline, CDR1 is SGHRS and CDR2 is YFSETQ. V was trimmed by 4 bases and J by 2 bases, leaving 17 bases between them. The CDR3 loop spans 16 amino acids. Here the CDR3 reads CASSTPGRDSTDTQYF. CDR3 DNA: TGCGCCAGCAGCACCCCGGGCCGGGACTCCACAGATACGCAGTATTTT.

J is TRBJ1-2 and V is TRBV4-1, with 8 bases lining up with TRBD1. Germline V gene data show CDR1 as MGHRA and CDR2 as YSYEKL. CDR3 length: 15 residues. Trimming removed 3 bases from V and 2 bases from J; junction bases left unmatched: 5. The CDR3 bases are TGCGCCAGCAGCCAGGGACAGGAGGGGAACTATGGCTACACCTTC. It yields the protein CASSQGQEGNYGYTF.

The chain is built from TRBV28 and TRBJ1-1; TRBD1 matches at 7 bases. Germline assignment: CDR1 MDHEN and CDR2 SYDVKM. This CDR3 has 15 amino acids. After removal of 3 bases from V and 4 bases from J, the junction contained 8 bases not matched to a gene. The CDR3 here is CASSLNRGRSTEAFF. CDR3 in DNA: TGTGCCAGCAGTTTGAATAGGGGGCGAAGCACTGAAGCTTTCTTT.

The chain has TRBV5-6 and TRBJ1-1; D is uncertain. Germline V gene sequence: CDR1 SGHDT, CDR2 YYEEEE. The CDR3 runs 12 residues. With 6 bases removed from V and 4 bases from J, the gap between germline ends came to 10 bases. The CDR3 DNA follows: TGTGCCAGCATCTCTTACGGCACTGAAGCTTTCTTT. Its translation: CASISYGTEAFF. The full variable domain, its missing parts supplied by reference TRBV5-6 and TRBJ1-1, is DAGVTQSPTHLIKTRGQQVTLRCSPKSGHDTVSWYQQALGQGPQFIFQYYEEEERQRGNFPDRFSGHQFPNYSSELNVNALLLGDSALYLCASISYGTEAFFGQGTRLTVV.

The chain uses TRBV18 and TRBJ1-4; TRBD1 agrees at 7 bases. This CDR3 comprises 16 residues. Unmatched junction bases numbered 10, after V lost 3 bases and J lost 6 bases. From germline, CDR1 is KGHSH and CDR2 LQKENI. CDR3 loop: CASSPGQASRDEKLFF. The CDR3 nucleotides are TGTGCCAGCTCACCCGGACAGGCCTCAAGGGATGAAAAACTGTTTTTT.